The clone carrying this T cell receptor (beta chain) was counted only a few times. Its specificity is not known. This sample includes further DNA sequences coding for the same CDR3. The CDR3 runs to 11 residues. Germline CDR1 reads MNHEY; CDR2 reads SMNVEV (reference sequence). Trimming took off 2 bases at V and 4 bases at J, with 2 bases between the two ends. This entry comes from a study of regulatory and conventional T cells in RAG deficiency. Study outcomes and limitations: Patient subsets had shorter CDR3s; Omenn Treg-Tconv overlap exceeded 75%.

Produced via immunoSEQ multiplex PCR; TCRdb's table is partial and in-frame only. Among 5,000 to 6,500 clones listed, about 90% were seen once. Specimen: CD8+ T cells sorted from blood. This sequence was found in a human donor with RAG deficiency presenting as severe combined immunodeficiency. This chain uses TRBV27 with TRBJ2-5; D gene uncertain. The CDR3: CASSLGETQYF. The CDR3 bases are TGTGCCAGCAGTTTAGGAGAGACCCAGTACTTC.